The rows below give T cell receptor beta chains drawn from one sample of a study of T cells after yellow fever vaccination. MiXCR, run by TCRdb on the 5' RACE reads, gives a single entry per CDR3 protein. The sample has about 340,000 distinct CDR3 sequences; 3.5% to 4.5% are singletons. Sequencing used PBMCs, obtained 5 days after the yellow fever booster vaccination. The receptors shown here come from a man between 18 and 29 years old who received the YFV17D yellow fever vaccine. The CDR3 runs from the conserved cysteine through the conserved F or W. A D gene is named only where the DNA matches it firmly. Clone sizes are given selectively: once, few, many, or a class where the clone is expanded.

d_gene,v_gene,j_gene,abundance,CDR3aa,CDR3nt
-,TRBV2,TRBJ2-1,-,CASSERRDPYNEQFF,TGTGCCAGCAGTGAAAGGAGGGACCCCTACAATGAGCAGTTCTTC
-,TRBV9,TRBJ1-2,-,CASSSRVPIHYGYTF,TGTGCCAGCAGCTCCAGGGTTCCAATCCACTATGGCTACACCTTC
-,TRBV4-3,TRBJ2-2,-,CASSSFRERTNTGELFF,TGCGCCAGCAGTTCTTTTAGAGAGAGGACGAACACCGGGGAGCTGTTTTTT
-,TRBV5-1,TRBJ2-5,many,CASSLNREQTQYF,TGCGCCAGCAGCTTAAACAGAGAACAGACCCAGTACTTC
-,TRBV11-2,TRBJ2-5,-,CASSLRDHQETQYF,TGTGCCAGCAGCCTACGGGACCACCAAGAGACCCAGTACTTC
-,TRBV18,TRBJ1-1,-,CASSQSAEAFF,TGTGCCAGCTCACAGTCGGCTGAAGCTTTCTTT
TRBD2,TRBV7-8,TRBJ2-2,-,CASSFRTSGGDNTGELFF,TGTGCCAGCAGCTTCCGGACTAGCGGGGGAGACAACACCGGGGAGCTGTTTTTT
TRBD2,TRBV25-1,TRBJ2-7,-,CASSTFRGVHAYEQYF,TGTGCCAGCAGTACCTTCCGGGGGGTCCATGCCTACGAGCAGTACTTC
-,TRBV6-2/TRBV6-3,TRBJ1-2,many,CASTGANYGYTF,TGTGCCAGCACCGGCGCTAACTATGGCTACACCTTC
-,TRBV7-9,TRBJ1-2,few,CASSLDLGGGYTF,TGTGCCAGCAGCTTGGACCTTGGAGGTGGCTACACCTTC
TRBD2,TRBV5-1,TRBJ2-5,-,CASSTLLAGSPKTQYF,TGCGCCAGCAGCACCCTTCTAGCGGGGTCCCCCAAGACCCAGTACTTC
-,TRBV7-2,TRBJ1-3,many,CASGRARGRGNTIYF,TGTGCCAGCGGCCGGGCCCGGGGTCGGGGAAACACCATATATTTT
-,TRBV9,TRBJ1-1,-,CASSEGVIGTEAFF,TGTGCCAGCAGCGAAGGGGTGATTGGCACTGAAGCTTTCTTT
TRBD2,TRBV12-3/TRBV12-4,TRBJ2-3,few,CASSLGRLAVSTDTQYF,TGTGCCAGCAGTTTAGGACGACTAGCGGTTAGCACAGATACGCAGTATTTT
TRBD1,TRBV28,TRBJ1-5,-,CASSQPTTGGNQPQHF,TGTGCCAGCAGCCAACCCACGACAGGGGGCAATCAGCCCCAGCATTTT
-,TRBV28,TRBJ1-1,-,CASSFGPEAFF,TGTGCCAGCAGTTTCGGACCTGAAGCTTTCTTT
TRBD2,TRBV6-5,TRBJ2-5,few,CASKRLAGKQETQYF,TGTGCCAGCAAGCGGCTAGCGGGGAAACAAGAGACCCAGTACTTC
TRBD2,TRBV6-2/TRBV6-3,TRBJ2-7,-,CASRAGLILAGFEQYF,TGTGCCAGCAGGGCCGGACTAATACTAGCGGGCTTCGAGCAGTACTTC
-,TRBV11-2,TRBJ2-7,-,CASSLDLSGYSYEQYF,TGTGCCAGCAGCTTAGATCTGAGCGGGTACTCCTACGAGCAGTACTTC
-,TRBV20-1,TRBJ1-1,many,CSARAGNTEAFF,TGCAGTGCTAGAGCTGGGAACACTGAAGCTTTCTTT
-,TRBV5-1,TRBJ1-3,many,CASSLDRLSGNTIYF,TGCGCCAGCAGCTTGGACAGGCTCTCTGGAAACACCATATATTTT
-,TRBV18,TRBJ2-2,-,CASSQETGELFF,TGTGCCAGCTCACAAGAGACCGGGGAGCTGTTTTTT
-,TRBV9,TRBJ2-7,-,CASSVGGTARAYEQYF,TGTGCCAGCAGCGTAGGAGGGACGGCTAGGGCCTACGAGCAGTACTTC
-,TRBV5-1,TRBJ2-7,few,CASSREGQPYEQYF,TGCGCCAGCAGCAGGGAAGGACAGCCCTACGAGCAGTACTTC
-,TRBV10-3,TRBJ1-1,many,CASKLGRGINNTEAFF,TGTGCCAGCAAATTGGGACGGGGGATCAATAACACTGAAGCTTTCTTT
TRBD2,TRBV4-3,TRBJ2-5,few,CASSQAHEAGGPGTQYF,TGCGCCAGCAGCCAAGCCCATGAAGCGGGGGGCCCTGGGACCCAGTACTTC
TRBD2,TRBV14,TRBJ2-2,few,CASSPPRGETGELFF,TGTGCCAGCAGCCCCCCCCGGGGGGAGACCGGGGAGCTGTTTTTT
-,TRBV13,TRBJ2-7,many,CASSLVGNEQYF,TGTGCCAGCAGCTTAGTTGGGAACGAGCAGTACTTC
-,TRBV11-1,TRBJ2-5,many,CASSPRDGQETQYF,TGTGCCAGCAGCCCCCGGGACGGCCAAGAGACCCAGTACTTC
TRBD2,TRBV12-3/TRBV12-4,TRBJ2-1,few,CASSLEAGGDEQFF,TGTGCCAGCAGTTTGGAGGCGGGGGGCGATGAGCAGTTCTTC
-,TRBV3-1,TRBJ2-5,many,CASSQHDQETQYF,TGTGCCAGCAGCCAACATGACCAAGAGACCCAGTACTTC
-,TRBV27,TRBJ1-1,many,CASSFNPNTEAFF,TGTGCCAGCAGTTTCAACCCGAACACTGAAGCTTTCTTT
-,TRBV27,TRBJ1-2,-,CASSPLWAANYGYTF,TGTGCCAGCAGTCCCCTGTGGGCAGCCAACTATGGCTACACCTTC
-,TRBV30,TRBJ2-7,-,CAAEEGGTNYEQYF,TGTGCCGCGGAGGAGGGGGGTACCAACTACGAGCAGTACTTC
-,TRBV5-8,TRBJ2-6,few,CASSLWGSVRANVLTF,TGTGCCAGCAGCTTGTGGGGCTCTGTTAGGGCCAACGTCCTGACTTTC
TRBD2,TRBV11-2,TRBJ2-5,-,CASSSLYLAGGPETQYF,TGTGCCAGCAGCTCCCTTTATCTGGCGGGGGGGCCGGAGACCCAGTACTTC
TRBD1,TRBV12-5,TRBJ1-1,-,CASGSPGTENTEAFF,TGTGCTAGTGGATCGCCCGGGACAGAGAACACTGAAGCTTTCTTT